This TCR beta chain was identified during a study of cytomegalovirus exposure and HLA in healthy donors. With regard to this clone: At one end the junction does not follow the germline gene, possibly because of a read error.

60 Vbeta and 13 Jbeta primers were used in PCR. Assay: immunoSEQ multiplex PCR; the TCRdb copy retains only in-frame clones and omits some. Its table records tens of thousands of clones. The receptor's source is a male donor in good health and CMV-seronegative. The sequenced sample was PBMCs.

The CDR3 DNA sequence: TGCGCCAGCAGCCAAAGGACCGAAAGTTGGGCGGGGGTTTCCTTGGACTTC. Amino acids: CASSQRTESWAGVSLDF. The chain combines TRBV4-3 with TRBJ2-5; 7 bases are shared with TRBD2. The CDR3 consists of 17 residues. Per germline, CDR1 LGHNA and CDR2 YSLEER.